Following are 30 T cell receptor beta chains from one sample sequenced in a study of blood T cells in healthy people across ages. Primers used in a second PCR of roughly 6 to 12 cycles were a sample-barcoded 5' primer and a J-beta primer mix. TCRdb analysed the 5' RACE reads with MiXCR anew, one entry per CDR3 protein. Of 1.2 million to 1.5 million distinct CDR3 sequences detected, around 55% appear once; the ten largest clones hold 5.5% to 8%. The sample consisted of blood. The receptors were sampled from a man aged 18 to 29 in good health.

The table lists this clonotype with a few counts. This chain joins TRBV20-1 and TRBJ2-1; 9 bases are shared with TRBD2. Germline lookup yields CDR1 DFQATT and CDR2 SNEGSKA (reference sequence). Trimming cost V 6 bases and J 8 bases; bases outside gene matches: 8. The CDR3 length is 13 residues. The CDR3 DNA follows: TGCAGTGCCTTAGCGGGAGTTAGGTATGAGCAGTTCTTC. It translates to CSALAGVRYEQFF.

This chain links TRBV4-2 with TRBJ2-1; D is undetermined. V lost 6 bases, J lost 10 bases, and 16 bases lay in between. CDR3 length: 13 residues. Germline lookup yields CDR1 LGHNA and CDR2 YNFKEQ. The DNA for the CDR3 is TGTGCCAGCAGGAGGACCCCCGCACGCGAGCAGTTCTTC. This gives the protein CASRRTPAREQFF.

The gene calls are TRBV7-2 and TRBJ1-5; D not resolved. This CDR3 comprises 14 residues. Per germline, CDR1 SGHTA and CDR2 FQGNSA. Trimming shortened V by 3 bases and J by 7 bases, and 13 bases separated the two germline ends. Written as DNA, the CDR3 is TGTGCCAGCAGCTTGGGCAGCGAAGGGCAGCCCCAGCATTTT. It specifies CASSLGSEGQPQHF.

The chain is built from TRBV7-9 and TRBJ2-4, with D tentatively TRBD1 or TRBD2 (5 bases each). CDR3 length: 16 amino acids. V was cut by 7 bases and J by 2 bases, with 18 bases left in between. Looked up from germline, CDR1 is SEHNR and CDR2 is FQNEAQ (reference sequence). This chain's CDR3 is CASTSGVTASKNIQYF. CDR3 DNA sequence: TGTGCCAGCACCTCCGGGGTGACAGCCTCCAAAAACATTCAGTACTTC. Full variable domain (rest looked up from reference TRBV7-9 and TRBJ2-4): DTGVSQNPRHKITKRGQNVTFRCDPISEHNRLYWYRQTLGQGPEFLTYFQNEAQLEKSRLLSDRFSAERPKGSFSTLEIQRTEQGDSAMYLCASTSGVTASKNIQYFGAGTRLSVL.

This clonotype appeared a few times. The chain joins TRBV7-9 to TRBJ1-4; D gene ambiguous. The CDR3 length is 14 residues. The V gene's germline CDR1 is SEHNR and CDR2 FQNEAQ (reference sequence). Trimming took 4 bases from V and 2 from J, leaving 8 bases between them. DNA of the CDR3: TGTGCCAGCAGCTCCAGTGGGACTAATGAAAAACTGTTTTTT. It is translated as CASSSSGTNEKLFF.

The CDR3 protein is CASSSGQGKATEAFF. CDR3 coding DNA: TGTGCCAGCAGTTCTGGACAGGGTAAGGCCACTGAAGCTTTCTTT. The chain couples TRBV27 to TRBJ1-1; 8 nucleotides match TRBD1. The CDR3 extends over 15 amino acids. Trimming cost V 4 bases and J 4 bases; bases outside gene matches: 8. From germline, CDR1 is MNHEY and CDR2 SMNVEV (reference sequence).

This clonotype was recorded at least ten times. CDR3 nucleotide sequence: TGCAGCGTTGAACGGGGCGGGGAGCTGTTTTTT. This encodes CSVERGGELFF. V gene TRBV29-1 combines with J gene TRBJ2-2, with TRBD2 as a possible D gene (5 bases). The CDR3 is made up of 11 amino acids. Germline V lookup: CDR1 SQVTM, CDR2 ANQGSEA. The V end was cut by 2 bases, the J end by 7 bases, with 5 bases between.

V and J are TRBV20-1 and TRBJ2-1, with 8 bases that match TRBD1. This CDR3 is 15 amino acids long. With V trimmed by 3 bases and J by 7 bases, 11 bases remained unmatched. Germline V gene sequence: CDR1 DFQATT, CDR2 SNEGSKA (reference sequence). The CDR3 nucleotides are TGCAGTGCTAGTGAGACCTGGACAGGGAGGAATGAGCAGTTCTTC. Protein: CSASETWTGRNEQFF.

The chain has TRBV2 and TRBJ1-2; D remains unclear. The CDR3 is 15 amino acids. Germline V gene lookup returns CDR1 SNHLY and CDR2 FYNNEI. V lost 2 bases, J lost 5 bases, and 15 bases lay in between. DNA for the CDR3: TGTGCCAGCAGTGAACCCTGGGTCATTGGATATGGCTACACCTTC. Amino acid sequence: CASSEPWVIGYGYTF.

The rearrangement joins TRBV29-1 to TRBJ2-1, with D perhaps matching TRBD1 (5 bases). V was cut by 6 bases and J by 4 bases, with 19 bases left in between. The germline V gene encodes CDR1 SQVTM and CDR2 ANQGSEA. This CDR3 is 15 amino acids long. The CDR3 protein is CSVQGLINGYNEQFF. In DNA, the CDR3 is TGCAGCGTCCAGGGCTTGATCAACGGGTACAATGAGCAGTTCTTC.

The rearrangement uses TRBV5-1 and TRBJ2-7; D gene unclear. The CDR3 runs 16 residues. Trimming pared 0 bases from V and 0 bases from J, leaving 13 bases between. Germline V gives CDR1 SGHRS, CDR2 YFSETQ. The chain's CDR3 is CASSLAPLVSSYEQYF. Here the CDR3 DNA reads TGCGCCAGCAGCTTGGCTCCATTAGTCAGCTCCTACGAGCAGTACTTC. The whole variable domain, filled in from reference TRBV5-1 and TRBJ2-7, reads KAGVTQTPRYLIKTRGQQVTLSCSPISGHRSVSWYQQTPGQGLQFLFEYFSETQRNKGNFPGRFSGRQFSNSRSEMNVSTLELGDSALYLCASSLAPLVSSYEQYFGPGTRLTVT.

A remark on this clonotype: The junction does not match germline at one end; this may be a read error. The chain carries TRBV7-7 and TRBJ2-4; 8 bases map to TRBD1. The J call is uncertain, as TRBJ2-5 better fits the DNA end. The length of the CDR3 is 14 residues. Germline V gene lookup returns CDR1 SSHAT and CDR2 FNYEAQ (reference sequence). The CDR3 nucleotides read TGTGCTAGCAGCTCTGACAGGGGCGACGAGACCCAGTACTTC. This gives the protein CASSSDRGDETQYF.

This clonotype was picked up a small number of times. The chain joins TRBV2 to TRBJ2-7; 8 nucleotides line up with TRBD1. CDR1 is SNHLY, CDR2 FYNNEI, per germline. Unmatched junction bases numbered 9, after V lost 5 bases and J lost 3 bases. CDR3 length: 15 residues. In nucleotides, the CDR3 is TGTGCCAGCAGTCCCTCCGGGACAGGATACTACGAGCAGTACTTC. This translates into CASSPSGTGYYEQYF.

The chain joins TRBV4-3 to TRBJ2-1; D possibly corresponds to TRBD2 (5 bases). CDR1 and CDR2 from the germline V gene are LGHNA and YSLEER. V shed 0 bases and J shed 10 bases, with 10 bases lying between them. The CDR3 has 13 amino acids. The DNA of the CDR3 is TGCGCCAGCAGCCAAGATAGGGAGAAGGAGCAGTTCTTC. It codes for CASSQDREKEQFF.

This clonotype was recorded a few times. The V gene is TRBV29-1, the J gene TRBJ1-5; 10 bases line up with TRBD1. The trim removed 7 bases at V and 4 bases at J, leaving 7 bases unmatched. Germline V gene data show CDR1 as SQVTM and CDR2 as ANQGSEA. This CDR3 comprises 14 residues. The CDR3 loop reads CSARDRGENQPQHF. The CDR3 DNA reads as TGCAGCGCACGGGACAGGGGCGAAAATCAGCCCCAGCATTTT.

This clonotype was recorded a few times. This rearrangement joins TRBV4-1 to TRBJ1-2; no clear D. The V end was cut by 3 bases, the J end by 1 base, with 9 bases between. Germline CDR1 and CDR2: MGHRA and YSYEKL. The CDR3 consists of 14 residues. The CDR3 reads CASSQGRLNYGYTF. The CDR3 nucleotides are TGCGCCAGCAGCCAGGGTCGGCTTAACTATGGCTACACCTTC.

The chain carries TRBV4-3 and TRBJ1-2; D call uncertain. The germline gives CDR1 LGHNA, CDR2 YSLEER. V gave up 0 bases and J gave up 3 bases, with 8 bases separating them. CDR3 length equals 14 residues. The CDR3 is CASSQEGQHYGYTF. The CDR3 nucleotides are TGCGCCAGCAGCCAAGAAGGCCAGCACTATGGCTACACCTTC.

This rearrangement joins TRBV10-3 to TRBJ2-5; 7 nucleotides line up with TRBD2. From germline, CDR1 is ENHRY and CDR2 SYGVKD. This CDR3 is 16 amino acids long. J lost 4 bases, V lost 2 bases, and 10 bases had no gene match. The chain's CDR3 is CAISEARGGITETQYF. The CDR3 DNA reads TGTGCCATCAGTGAGGCCCGCGGGGGAATCACAGAGACCCAGTACTTC.

The chain carries TRBV9 and TRBJ1-2; D perhaps matches TRBD1 (6 bases). V was clipped by 4 bases and J by 6 bases, with 10 bases between them. CDR1 and CDR2 (germline): SGDLS, YYNGEE. The CDR3 is made up of 12 amino acids. The CDR3 spells CASSQEGDGYTF. CDR3 nucleotide sequence: TGTGCCAGCAGCCAAGAGGGGGATGGCTACACCTTC.

V is TRBV5-1 and J is TRBJ2-3; D may be TRBD2 (6 bases). This CDR3 comprises 13 residues. Trimming stripped 4 bases from V and 10 bases from J, with 16 bases between. From germline, CDR1 is SGHRS and CDR2 YFSETQ. The CDR3 sequence: CASSQETSLSQYF. In DNA, the CDR3 is TGCGCCAGCAGCCAGGAGACTAGTTTATCGCAGTATTTT.

There are a few counts of this clonotype. The V gene is TRBV6-1, the J gene TRBJ2-3, with TRBD2 matching 7 bases. V lost 0 bases, J lost 2 bases, and 5 bases stayed unmatched. There are 16 residues in the CDR3. Per the germline V gene, CDR1 is MNHNS and CDR2 is SASEGT. The DNA for the CDR3 is TGTGCCAGCAGTGAAGCTCCTAGCGGTTTCACAGATACGCAGTATTTT. Encoded protein: CASSEAPSGFTDTQYF.

The rearrangement links TRBV7-9 to TRBJ1-2, with 7 bases aligning to TRBD1. The CDR3 runs 15 residues. Germline CDR1 is SEHNR and CDR2 is FQNEAQ (reference sequence). The junction had 14 bases not matched to a gene; V was cut back by 6 bases and J by 7 bases. DNA of the CDR3: TGTGCCAGCAGAAGTCCGGGACAGATTCGCGGTGGCTACACCTTC. This gives the protein CASRSPGQIRGGYTF.

V usage is TRBV2 and J usage is TRBJ2-5; TRBD2 matches at 7 bases. This CDR3 is built from 17 residues. In germline, CDR1 is SNHLY, CDR2 FYNNEI. J was trimmed by 5 bases and V by 3 bases; bases with no gene match: 15. CDR3 in DNA: TGTGCCAGCAGTGACCCGATTGACCGGACTAGGACGGAGACCCAGTACTTC. It codes for CASSDPIDRTRTETQYF.

This clonotype was seen a single time. This chain links TRBV9 with TRBJ2-7; TRBD2 matches at 13 bases. The length of the CDR3 is 17 residues. V shed 4 bases, J shed 1 base, and the junction held 8 bases outside the gene matches. Germline CDR1 SGDLS, CDR2 YYNGEE. The CDR3 is CASSPPRLAGGSYEQYF. The DNA for the CDR3 is TGTGCCAGCAGCCCCCCGAGACTAGCGGGGGGTTCCTACGAGCAGTACTTC.

The chain carries TRBV15 and TRBJ1-1, with D uncertain. The germline gives CDR1 LNHNV, CDR2 YYDKDF (reference sequence). Deletions cut 1 base from V and 7 bases from J, with 13 bases between. This CDR3 spans 14 amino acids. CDR3 protein: CATSRVPRAGEAFF. CDR3 coding DNA: TGTGCCACCAGCAGAGTTCCAAGGGCTGGTGAAGCTTTCTTT. Drawing the rest from reference TRBV15 and TRBJ1-1, the complete variable domain is DAMVIQNPRYQVTQFGKPVTLSCSQTLNHNVMYWYQQKSSQAPKLLFHYYDKDFNNEADTPDNFQSRRPNTSFCFLDIRSPGLGDTAMYLCATSRVPRAGEAFFGQGTRLTVV.

The chain recombines TRBV20-1 with TRBJ2-5, with 7 bases fitting TRBD1. This CDR3 contains 15 residues. V was pared by 0 bases and J by 1 base, with 5 bases of the junction left unmatched. Germline CDR1 reads DFQATT; CDR2 reads SNEGSKA (reference sequence). The chain's CDR3 is CSARDGGQVQETQYF. For the CDR3, the DNA is TGCAGTGCTAGAGATGGTGGACAGGTCCAAGAGACCCAGTACTTC.

This chain uses TRBV15 with TRBJ2-5; no clear D gene. Germline V gene data show CDR1 as LNHNV and CDR2 as YYDKDF (reference sequence). With 2 bases removed from V and 2 bases from J, the gap between germline ends came to 18 bases. The CDR3 runs to 17 residues. CDR3 protein: CATSRITAPKLQETQYF. The CDR3 region has the DNA TGTGCCACCAGCAGAATTACAGCCCCGAAACTACAAGAGACCCAGTACTTC.

The genes are TRBV6-1 and TRBJ1-4; 8 positions agree with TRBD1. This CDR3 spans 15 amino acids. With 4 bases clipped from V and 8 bases from J, the junction kept 9 bases outside the gene matches. In germline, CDR1 is MNHNS, CDR2 SASEGT. CDR3 residues: CASSGLTGAQEKLFF. In nucleotides, the CDR3 is TGTGCCAGCAGTGGACTGACAGGGGCCCAAGAAAAACTGTTTTTT.

The rearrangement links TRBV29-1 to TRBJ2-2; 8 bases align to TRBD2. Germline V gives CDR1 SQVTM, CDR2 ANQGSEA. This CDR3 spans 14 amino acids. The J segment lost 4 bases and the V segment lost 6 bases, leaving 7 bases of the junction unmatched. The CDR3 sequence: CSVAAGVSTGELFF. CDR3 DNA: TGCAGCGTCGCAGCGGGGGTTTCCACCGGGGAGCTGTTTTTT.

V is TRBV15 and J is TRBJ2-1; 10 nucleotides agree with TRBD2. CDR3 size: 14 residues. Trimming removed 2 bases from V and 7 bases from J; junction bases left unmatched: 2. Germline CDR1 and CDR2: LNHNV and YYDKDF (reference sequence). CDR3 sequence (DNA): TGTGCCACCAGCAGACTAGCGGGAGTTAATGAGCAGTTCTTC. It codes for CATSRLAGVNEQFF.